The 5 T cell receptor beta chains below were found in one sample sequenced in a study of early T cells in non-severe SARS-CoV-2 infection. TCRdb reanalysed the 5' RACE reads using MiXCR and keeps one entry per CDR3 protein. The table has 75,000 or so distinct CDR3 sequences, 11% seen once; the top ten hold 5.7%. The sequenced sample was whole blood, obtained at baseline. The receptors stem from an adult who was a healthcare worker with PCR-confirmed SARS-CoV-2 infection or an uninfected control (not recorded which).

This clonotype was observed a few times. The rearrangement links TRBV11-1 to TRBJ1-2; 11 bases map to TRBD1. CDR3 length equals 14 residues. Trimming at V came to 5 bases and at J to 8 bases, leaving 7 bases not matched to a gene. Germline V lookup: CDR1 SGHAT, CDR2 FQDESV (reference sequence). CDR3 loop: CASSRTGGAEGYTF. The DNA for the CDR3 is TGTGCCAGCAGCCGGACAGGGGGCGCGGAAGGCTACACCTTC.

This clonotype was counted at least ten times. This chain uses TRBV6-6 with TRBJ2-3; D may be TRBD2 (5 bases). The CDR3 covers 13 residues. The germline V gene encodes CDR1 MNHNY and CDR2 SVGAGI (reference sequence). The ends were cut back, 9 bases at V and 2 bases at J, with 12 bases in the middle. Here the CDR3 reads CASSRGHTDTQYF. CDR3 nucleotide sequence: TGTGCCAGTAGTCGAGGGCACACAGATACGCAGTATTTT.

The chain employs TRBV7-8 and TRBJ2-7; tentatively, D is TRBD1 or TRBD2 (5 bases each). Germline V gene sequence: CDR1 SGHVS, CDR2 FQNEAQ. The CDR3 loop spans 13 amino acids. Trimming pared 6 bases from V and 11 bases from J, leaving 20 bases between. Here the CDR3 reads CASSREGPTCEYF. In nucleotides, the CDR3 is TGTGCCAGCAGTCGAGAGGGACCCACCTGCGAGTACTTC. The full variable domain, its missing parts supplied by reference TRBV7-8 and TRBJ2-7, is GAGVSQSPRYKVAKRGQDVALRCDPISGHVSLFWYQQALGQGPEFLTYFQNEAQLDKSGLPSDRFFAERPEGSVSTLKIQRTQQEDSAVYLCASSREGPTCEYFGPGTRLTVT.

The chain links TRBV30 to TRBJ2-4; TRBD1 is a possible D gene (7 bases). The ends were cut back, 8 bases at V and 3 bases at J, with 17 bases in the middle. The CDR3 has 14 residues. Germline CDR1 GTSNPN, CDR2 SVGIG (reference sequence). The CDR3, as DNA: TGTGCCCTCCAAAGCAGGGGGGACAAAAACATTCAGTACTTC. It specifies CALQSRGDKNIQYF.

This clonotype was seen at least ten times. The chain uses TRBV29-1 and TRBJ1-1; D not resolved. The CDR3 runs 13 residues. Germline V lookup: CDR1 SQVTM, CDR2 ANQGSEA. Trimming cost V 3 bases and J 0 bases, with 8 bases left between them. The CDR3 nucleotides read TGCAGCGTTGATGACGGAATGAACACTGAAGCTTTCTTT. As protein: CSVDDGMNTEAFF.